The source of this T cell receptor beta chain is a study of control samples from healthy donors and cancer patients. The method was immunoSEQ multiplex PCR; TCRdb's version includes in-frame clones alone and lacks a portion of them. There are about 170,000 clones in the sample; 88% occur only once, and approximately 4.9% lies in the top ten. From germline, CDR1 is SGHVS and CDR2 FQNEAQ. Trimming stripped 5 bases from V and 0 bases from J, with 17 bases between. The CDR3 is 16 residues long. This chain connects TRBV7-8 to TRBJ2-7, with D possibly being TRBD1 or TRBD2 (6 bases each). The sequencing input was blood. The TCR originated in a woman between 25 and 40 years old in good health. The CDR3 reads CASSPGASAFSYEQYF. CDR3 nucleotides: TGTGCCAGCAGCCCAGGGGCTAGCGCTTTCTCCTACGAGCAGTACTTC.